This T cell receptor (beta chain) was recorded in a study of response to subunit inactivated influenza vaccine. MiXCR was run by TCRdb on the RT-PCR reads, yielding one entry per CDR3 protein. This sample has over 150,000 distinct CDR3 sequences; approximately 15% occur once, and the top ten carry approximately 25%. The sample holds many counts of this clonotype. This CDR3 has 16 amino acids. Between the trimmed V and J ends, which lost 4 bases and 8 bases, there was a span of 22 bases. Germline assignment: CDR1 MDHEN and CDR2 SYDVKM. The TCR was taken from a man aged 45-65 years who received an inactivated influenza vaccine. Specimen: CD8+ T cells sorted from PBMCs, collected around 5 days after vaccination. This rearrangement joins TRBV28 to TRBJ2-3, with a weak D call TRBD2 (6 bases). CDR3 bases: TGTGCCAGCAGTTCCCCGGAGGGCCGGATCCCCATTACGCAGTATTTT. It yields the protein CASSSPEGRIPITQYF.